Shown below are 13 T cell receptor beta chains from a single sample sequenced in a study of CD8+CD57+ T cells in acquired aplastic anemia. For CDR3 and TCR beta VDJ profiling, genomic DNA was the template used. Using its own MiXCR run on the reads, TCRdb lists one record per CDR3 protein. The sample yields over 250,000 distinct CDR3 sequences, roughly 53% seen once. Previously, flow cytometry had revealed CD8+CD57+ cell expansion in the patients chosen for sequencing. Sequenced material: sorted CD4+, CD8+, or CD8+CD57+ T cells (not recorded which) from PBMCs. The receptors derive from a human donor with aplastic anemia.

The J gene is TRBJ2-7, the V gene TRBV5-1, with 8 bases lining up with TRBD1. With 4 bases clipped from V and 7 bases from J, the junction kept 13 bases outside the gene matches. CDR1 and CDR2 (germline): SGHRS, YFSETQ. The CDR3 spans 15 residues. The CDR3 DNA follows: TGCGCCAGCAGCCCCACAGCCGGGACAGGTGGAGAGCAGTACTTC. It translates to CASSPTAGTGGEQYF.

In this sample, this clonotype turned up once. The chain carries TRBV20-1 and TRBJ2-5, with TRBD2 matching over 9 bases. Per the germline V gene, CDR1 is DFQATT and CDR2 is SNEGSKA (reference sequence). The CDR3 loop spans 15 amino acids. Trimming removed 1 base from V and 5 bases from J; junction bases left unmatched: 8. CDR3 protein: CSARGPAGGIETQYF. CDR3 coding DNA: TGCAGTGCTAGAGGGCCAGCGGGAGGAATTGAGACCCAGTACTTC.

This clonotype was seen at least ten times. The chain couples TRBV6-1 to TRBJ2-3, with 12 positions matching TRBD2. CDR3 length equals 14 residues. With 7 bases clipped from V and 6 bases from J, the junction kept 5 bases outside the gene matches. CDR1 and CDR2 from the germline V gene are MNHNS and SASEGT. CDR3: CASKGLAGRDTQYF. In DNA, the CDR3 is TGTGCCAGCAAGGGACTAGCGGGCAGGGATACGCAGTATTTT.

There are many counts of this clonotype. CDR3 DNA: TGTGCCAGCAGTGAACAGGAGACCTACGAGCAGTACTTC. This codes for CASSEQETYEQYF. The chain combines TRBV6-1 with TRBJ2-7; D is unclear. Germline V gene lookup returns CDR1 MNHNS and CDR2 SASEGT. The length of the CDR3 is 13 residues. V gave up 2 bases and J gave up 2 bases, with 7 bases separating them.

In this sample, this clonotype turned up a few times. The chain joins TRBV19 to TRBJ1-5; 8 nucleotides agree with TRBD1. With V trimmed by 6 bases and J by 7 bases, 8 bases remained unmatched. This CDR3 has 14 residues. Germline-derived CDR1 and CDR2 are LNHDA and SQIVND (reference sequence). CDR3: CASRLDRGDQPQHF. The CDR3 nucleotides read TGTGCCAGTAGACTCGACAGGGGAGACCAGCCCCAGCATTTT.

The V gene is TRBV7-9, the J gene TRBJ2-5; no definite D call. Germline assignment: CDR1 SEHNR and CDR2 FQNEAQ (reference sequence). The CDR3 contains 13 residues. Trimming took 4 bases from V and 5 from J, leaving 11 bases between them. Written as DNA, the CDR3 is TGTGCCAGCAGCTCATTAGGGTGGGAGACCCAGTACTTC. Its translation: CASSSLGWETQYF. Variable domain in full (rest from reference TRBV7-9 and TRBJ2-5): DTGVSQNPRHKITKRGQNVTFRCDPISEHNRLYWYRQTLGQGPEFLTYFQNEAQLEKSRLLSDRFSAERPKGSFSTLEIQRTEQGDSAMYLCASSSLGWETQYFGPGTRLLVL.

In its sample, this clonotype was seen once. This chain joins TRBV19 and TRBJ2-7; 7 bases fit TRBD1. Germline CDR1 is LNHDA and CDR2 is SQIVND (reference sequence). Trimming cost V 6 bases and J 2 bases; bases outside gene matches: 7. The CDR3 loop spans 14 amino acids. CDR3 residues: CASSATGRTYEQYF. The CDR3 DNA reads TGTGCCAGTAGCGCGACAGGGCGAACCTACGAGCAGTACTTC. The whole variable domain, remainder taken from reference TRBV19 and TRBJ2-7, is DGGITQSPKYLFRKEGQNVTLSCEQNLNHDAMYWYRQDPGQGLRLIYYSQIVNDFQKGDIAEGYSVSREKKESFPLTVTSAQKNPTAFYLCASSATGRTYEQYFGPGTRLTVT.

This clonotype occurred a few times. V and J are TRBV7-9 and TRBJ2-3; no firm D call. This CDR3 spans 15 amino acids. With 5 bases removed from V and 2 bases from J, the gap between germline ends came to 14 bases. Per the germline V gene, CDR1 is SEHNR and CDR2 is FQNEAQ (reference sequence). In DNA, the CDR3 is TGTGCCAGCAGCCCTAGGGTCTGGTCCACAGATACGCAGTATTTT. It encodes CASSPRVWSTDTQYF.

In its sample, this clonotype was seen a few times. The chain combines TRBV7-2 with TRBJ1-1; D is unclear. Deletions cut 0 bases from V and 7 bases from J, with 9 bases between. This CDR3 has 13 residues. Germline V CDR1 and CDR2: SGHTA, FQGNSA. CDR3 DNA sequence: TGTGCCAGCAGCTTAGCGTCCACCCTTGAAGCTTTCTTT. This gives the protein CASSLASTLEAFF.

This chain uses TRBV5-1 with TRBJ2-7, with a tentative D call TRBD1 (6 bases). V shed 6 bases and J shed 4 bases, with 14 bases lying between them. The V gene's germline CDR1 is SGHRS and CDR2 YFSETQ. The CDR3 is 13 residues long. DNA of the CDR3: TGCGCCAGCAAGCGACAGGCATCGTACGAGCAGTACTTC. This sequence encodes CASKRQASYEQYF.

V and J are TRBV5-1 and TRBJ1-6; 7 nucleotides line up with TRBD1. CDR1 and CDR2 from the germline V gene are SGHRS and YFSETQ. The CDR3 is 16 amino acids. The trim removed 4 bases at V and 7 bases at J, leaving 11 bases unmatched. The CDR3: CASSQDRGTVNSPLHF. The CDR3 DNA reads TGCGCCAGCAGCCAAGACCGCGGGACAGTGAATTCACCCCTCCACTTT.

The CDR3 DNA reads TGTGCCAGTAGTTTGCCGACAGGGGGTTATGCTTTCTTT. Its protein product is CASSLPTGGYAFF. This rearrangement joins TRBV19 to TRBJ1-1; TRBD1 matches at 9 bases. V shed 5 bases and J 11 bases; nucleotides not matched to a gene: 9. In germline, CDR1 is LNHDA, CDR2 SQIVND (reference sequence). This CDR3 is built from 13 residues.

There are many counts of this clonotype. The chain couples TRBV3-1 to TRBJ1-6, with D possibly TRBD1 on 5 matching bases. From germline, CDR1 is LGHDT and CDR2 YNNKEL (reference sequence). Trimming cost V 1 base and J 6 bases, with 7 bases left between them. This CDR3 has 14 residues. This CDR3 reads CASSQGQSNSPLHF. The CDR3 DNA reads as TGTGCCAGCAGCCAAGGACAGTCTAATTCACCCCTCCACTTT. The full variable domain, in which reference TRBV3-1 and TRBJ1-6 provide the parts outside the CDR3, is DTAVSQTPKYLVTQMGNDKSIKCEQNLGHDTMYWYKQDSKKFLKIMFSYNNKELIINETVPNRFSPKSPDKAHLNLHINSLELGDSAVYFCASSQGQSNSPLHFGNGTRLTVT.